This entry is about one TCR beta chain. This receptor's antigen is unknown. No base qualities exist here, and no much larger clone lies one base off it. This record comes from a study of T cell clones after liver transplantation (dated by TCRdb to about 2019). As for the study more broadly: Samples were obtained from ITN030ST, a randomized trial in which withdrawal of immunosuppression was attempted within 2 years of liver transplantation. Donor-reactive T cell clones were identified using TCRbeta sequencing after a pre-transplant mixed lymphocyte reaction and were then followed in post-transplant blood. As an antigen-independent comparator for donor-reactive sequences, third party-reactive TCRbeta sequences were also identified from pre-transplant MLRs. Of the eight recipients, a few were HCV-positive, while the remaining recipients had been transplanted for non-autoimmune, non-viral indications. Subjects received no induction therapy and standard immunosuppression until randomization at 12-24 months post-transplant. Tolerance was defined as complete immunosuppression withdrawal for at least one year with no rise in liver enzymes beyond twice the upper limit of normal. Blood samples were collected pre-transplant, pre-randomization before withdrawal, and post-randomization after either full withdrawal or failed withdrawal. The studied cohort comprised 8 liver transplant recipients, 3 classified as tolerant and 5 as non-tolerant. The paper as a whole reports these results and caveats: Low numbers of available donor cells limited the measurable donor-reactive repertoire in a couple of subjects. The conclusions were considered preliminary, being limited by small, heterogeneous patient numbers and non-standardized post-transplant time points. Because no allograft tissue specimens were available, donor-reactive T cells may have migrated into the graft instead of being deleted. In most of the 8 subjects, regardless of tolerance or HCV status, circulating donor-reactive CD4 TCRbeta sequences dropped significantly post-transplant. Donor-reactive sequences decreased more than third party-reactive sequences, which suggests partial antigen-specific deletion that was not related to withdrawal success. When repertoire turnover was taken into account, detection of donor-reactive sequences was significantly reduced in 7 of 8 subjects for CD4 and in 8 of 8 subjects for CD8.

Unstimulated PBMCs, after thawing, were stained for CD3, CD4 and CD8 and then FACS-sorted into CD3+CD4+ and CD3+CD8+ populations. Each of the 8 studied subjects was randomized to immunosuppression withdrawal. The Qiagen DNeasy Blood and Tissue Kit was used to isolate genomic DNA. The germline V gene sets CDR1 to KGHSH and CDR2 to LQKENI. The CDR3 goes from the cysteine to the phenylalanine over 14 residues. The read is trimmed to its CDR3 DNA, 42 bases read in frame from base 1. Trimming costs V 3 bases and J 2 bases, and their ends lie 7 bases apart. High-throughput TCRbeta CDR3 sequencing of frozen genomic DNA was performed by immunoSEQ, including PCR amplification, mapping, bias correction and internal controls. In the original analysis: Only productive rearrangements were retained, and each unique TCRbeta sequence was defined by its CDR3 nucleotide sequence together with its V and J gene. A sequence counted as donor-reactive only if the sequence showed at least 5-fold expansion in CFSE-low cells compared with unstimulated pre-transplant cells and had a frequency of at least 0.01%. Minimum frequency thresholds were set for each subject based on the unstimulated sample with the lowest template count, ensuring at least 90% detection power. Jensen-Shannon divergence between the top 1000 TCRbeta sequences post- versus pre-transplant served as the measure of repertoire turnover. Two-sided Fisher's exact tests were used to test for changes in the detection of donor-reactive sequences. As stored in TCRdb, this immuneACCESS dataset retains in-frame rearrangements with V and J assigned. A fraction of the clones does not appear; measured against another copy, unresolved V genes explain less than half of the discrepancy, and the remainder lacks a known reason. That table gives V, J and clone size, and the DNA gave D and trimming. For this sample the table gives approximately 71,000 clones, of which 80% to 95% were detected only once. Over 0.9% of the sample is in the top ten clones.

The receptor comes from a human patient who received a liver transplant. It is possible that, after a transplant, some T cells come from the graft donor. The V and J genes are TRBV18 and TRBJ1-4; tentative D gene TRBD1, with 5 bases matching. The source was CD4+ T cells from blood, collected nearly 26 months after liver transplant. The CDR3 region: CASSPRGTNEKLFF. The nucleotide sequence reads as follows: TGTGCCAGCTCACCGAGGGGCACTAATGAAAAACTGTTTTTT.